This T cell receptor (beta chain) was recovered during a study of blood T cell repertoires in COVID-19. At the level of the study: Donors in the United States, Italy and Spain gave samples during acute or convalescent COVID-19. T cells, B-cell-depleted T cells, or PBMCs provided the cDNA or gDNA that served as material.

As handled by the study authors: Reference gene primers were amplified, and this amplification served to estimate nucleated cell counts. Method: immunoSEQ multiplex PCR; TCRdb's copy keeps in-frame clones and lacks some. V and J calls and clone size are as listed in that table; D and trimming were resolved from the DNA. This sample has 150,000 to 200,000 clones; 70% to 80% occur once, and the top ten carry around 5.9%. Trimming removed 7 bases from V and 0 bases from J, with 14 bases in between. The germline CDR1 and CDR2 sequences are SGHVS and FNYEAQ. The CDR3 contains 15 residues. This clone was counted a few times.

Sequencing was carried out using peripheral blood. This chain joins TRBV7-6 and TRBJ2-3; a weak D match, TRBD2 (6 bases). The TCR sequence derives from a middle-aged woman with COVID-19, enrolled during active disease. CDR3 nucleotides: TGTGCCAGCACCCGGAGGGATCCTAGCACAGATACGCAGTATTTT. Amino acids: CASTRRDPSTDTQYF.